These 4 T cell receptor beta chains came from one sample sequenced in a study of cytomegalovirus exposure and HLA in healthy donors. Repertoires were generated with immunoSEQ multiplex PCR, while TCRdb's copy carries only in-frame clones and drops some. Among some 160,000 clones, more than 75% were seen once, and the ten largest hold approximately 3%. The source material was PBMCs. Receptor source: a man aged 18 to 29 in good health and CMV-seronegative.

This sequence joins TRBV6-4 and TRBJ1-6; TRBD1 aligns across 9 bases. The CDR3 has 14 residues. Germline-derived CDR1 and CDR2 are MRHNA and SNTAGT. J lost 9 bases, V lost 3 bases, and 3 bases had no gene match. Here the CDR3 DNA reads TGTGCCAGCAGTGAAACAGGGGGCGCTTCACCCCTCCACTTT. As protein: CASSETGGASPLHF.

V usage is TRBV5-1 and J usage is TRBJ1-1, with a weak D call TRBD1 (6 bases). CDR1 is SGHRS, CDR2 YFSETQ, per germline. The ends were cut back, 1 base at V and 3 bases at J, with 7 bases in the middle. CDR3 length equals 13 residues. Here the CDR3 reads CASSLKGDTEAFF. The CDR3 DNA reads TGCGCCAGCAGCTTGAAGGGGGACACTGAAGCTTTCTTT.

The V and J genes are TRBV5-1 and TRBJ2-5; TRBD2 might be the D (6 bases). From germline, CDR1 is SGHRS and CDR2 YFSETQ. V dropped 4 bases and J dropped 1 base, with 17 bases sitting between them. This CDR3 has 16 amino acids. The DNA of the CDR3 is TGCGCCAGCAGCACGGCCGGGACTCCAGGCCAAGAGACCCAGTACTTC. Its translation: CASSTAGTPGQETQYF.

The chain joins TRBV30 to TRBJ1-2, with 7 bases that match TRBD1. The CDR3 covers 13 residues. Unmatched junction bases numbered 7, after V lost 3 bases and J lost 6 bases. CDR1 GTSNPN and CDR2 SVGIG come from the germline V gene (reference sequence). CDR3: CAWSVGGQDGYTF. DNA for the CDR3: TGTGCCTGGAGCGTAGGGGGCCAGGATGGCTACACCTTC.